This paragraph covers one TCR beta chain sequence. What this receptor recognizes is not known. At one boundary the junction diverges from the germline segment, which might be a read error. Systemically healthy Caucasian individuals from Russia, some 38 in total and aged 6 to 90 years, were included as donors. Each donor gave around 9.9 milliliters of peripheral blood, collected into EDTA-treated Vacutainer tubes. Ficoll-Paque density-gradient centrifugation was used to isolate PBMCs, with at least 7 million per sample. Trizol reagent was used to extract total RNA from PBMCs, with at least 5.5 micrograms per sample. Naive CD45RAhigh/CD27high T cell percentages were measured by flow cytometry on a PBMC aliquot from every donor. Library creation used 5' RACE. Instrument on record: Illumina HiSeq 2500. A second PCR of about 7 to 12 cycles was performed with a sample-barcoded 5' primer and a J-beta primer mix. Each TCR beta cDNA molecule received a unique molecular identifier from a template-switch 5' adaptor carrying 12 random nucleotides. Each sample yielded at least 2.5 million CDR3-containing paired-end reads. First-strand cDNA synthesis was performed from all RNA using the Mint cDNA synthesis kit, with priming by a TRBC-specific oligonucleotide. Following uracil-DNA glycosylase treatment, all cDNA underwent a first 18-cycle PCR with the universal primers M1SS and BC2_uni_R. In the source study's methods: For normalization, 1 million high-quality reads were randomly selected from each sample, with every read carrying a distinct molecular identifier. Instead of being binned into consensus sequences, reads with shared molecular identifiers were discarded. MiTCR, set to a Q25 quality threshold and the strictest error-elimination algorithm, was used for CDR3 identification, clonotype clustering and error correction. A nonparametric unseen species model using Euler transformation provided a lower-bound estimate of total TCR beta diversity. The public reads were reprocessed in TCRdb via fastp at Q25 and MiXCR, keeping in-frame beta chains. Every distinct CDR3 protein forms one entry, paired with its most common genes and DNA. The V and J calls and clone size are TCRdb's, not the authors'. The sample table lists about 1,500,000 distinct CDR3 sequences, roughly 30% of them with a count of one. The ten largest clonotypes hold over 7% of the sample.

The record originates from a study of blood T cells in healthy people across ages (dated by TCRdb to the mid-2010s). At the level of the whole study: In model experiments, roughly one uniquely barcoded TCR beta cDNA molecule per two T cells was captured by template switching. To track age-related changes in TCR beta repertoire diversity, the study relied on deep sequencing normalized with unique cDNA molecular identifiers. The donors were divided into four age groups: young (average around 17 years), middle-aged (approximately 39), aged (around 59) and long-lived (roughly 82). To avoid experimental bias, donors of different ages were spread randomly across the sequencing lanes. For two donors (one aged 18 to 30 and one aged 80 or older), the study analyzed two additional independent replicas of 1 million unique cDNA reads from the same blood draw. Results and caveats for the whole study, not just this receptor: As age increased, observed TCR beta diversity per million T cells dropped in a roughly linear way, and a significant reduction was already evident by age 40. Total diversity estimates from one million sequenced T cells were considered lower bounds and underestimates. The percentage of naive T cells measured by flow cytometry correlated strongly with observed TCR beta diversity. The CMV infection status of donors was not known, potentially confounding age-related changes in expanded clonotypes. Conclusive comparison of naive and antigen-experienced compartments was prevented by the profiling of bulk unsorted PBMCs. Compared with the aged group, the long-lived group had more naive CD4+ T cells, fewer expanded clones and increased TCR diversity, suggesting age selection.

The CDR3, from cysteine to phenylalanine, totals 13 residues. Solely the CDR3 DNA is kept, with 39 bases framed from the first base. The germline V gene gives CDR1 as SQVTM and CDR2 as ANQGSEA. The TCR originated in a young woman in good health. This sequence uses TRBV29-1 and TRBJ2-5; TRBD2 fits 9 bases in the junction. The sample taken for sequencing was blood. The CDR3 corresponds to CSVLAGHQETQYF. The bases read TGCAGCGTCCTAGCGGGGCACCAGGAGACCCAGTACTTC.